This entry is about one T cell receptor beta chain. Its cognate antigen is unknown. Germline V lookup: CDR1 SEHNR, CDR2 FQNEAQ (reference sequence). The CDR3 covers 13 residues. V was trimmed by 8 bases and J by 10 bases, leaving 18 bases between them. The sample originates from a study of CD4+ T cells in melanoma. Study-wide results and caveats: CD8+ T cell, macrophage and B cell function reportedly correlated with neoantigen-specific CD4+ T cells. In melanoma, neoantigen-specific CD4+ T cells reportedly differed in differentiation state.

TCRdb keeps only in-frame clones here, not all; method: immunoSEQ multiplex PCR. The table has roughly 120,000 clones, 92% seen once. V usage is TRBV7-9 and J usage is TRBJ2-1; unclear D gene. Sequencing was carried out using peripheral blood. This TCR came from a human donor with melanoma. CDR3 sequence reads: CASGGPRGVEQFF. The CDR3, as DNA: TGTGCCAGCGGTGGCCCCCGCGGAGTAGAGCAGTTCTTC.